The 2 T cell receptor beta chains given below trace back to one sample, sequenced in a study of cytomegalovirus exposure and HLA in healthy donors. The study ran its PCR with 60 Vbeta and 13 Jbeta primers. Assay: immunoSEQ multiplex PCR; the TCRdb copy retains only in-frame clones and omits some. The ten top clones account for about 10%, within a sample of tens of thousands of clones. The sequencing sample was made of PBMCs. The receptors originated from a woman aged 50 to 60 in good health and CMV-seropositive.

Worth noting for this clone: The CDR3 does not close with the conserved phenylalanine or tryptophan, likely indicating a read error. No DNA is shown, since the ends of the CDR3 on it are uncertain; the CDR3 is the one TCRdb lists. Here the CDR3 reads CASRVLLQL. This sequence joins TRBV6-5 and TRBJ2-6; TRBD1, the table's D call, lacks a check against the DNA. Including both end residues, the CDR3 is 9 amino acids long. Germline V gene data show CDR1 as MNHEY and CDR2 as SVGAGI.

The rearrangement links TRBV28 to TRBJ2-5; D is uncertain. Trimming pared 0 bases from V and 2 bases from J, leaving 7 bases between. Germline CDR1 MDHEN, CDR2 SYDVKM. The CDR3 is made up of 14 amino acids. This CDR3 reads CASSLWNNQETQYF. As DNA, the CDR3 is TGTGCCAGCAGTTTATGGAACAATCAAGAGACCCAGTACTTC. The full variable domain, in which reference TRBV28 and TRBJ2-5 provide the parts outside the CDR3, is DVKVTQSSRYLVKRTGEKVFLECVQDMDHENMFWYRQDPGLGLRLIYFSYDVKMKEKGDIPEGYSVSREKKERFSLILESASTNQTSMYLCASSLWNNQETQYFGPGTRLLVL.